The source of this T cell receptor beta chain is a study of response to subunit inactivated influenza vaccine. Study observations and caveats: The study's authors posited that every seasonal influenza vaccination enlists few new T cells.

V was cut by 6 bases and J by 2 bases, with 15 bases left in between. The CDR3 is made up of 14 amino acids. Germline CDR1 is DFQATT and CDR2 is SNEGSKA (reference sequence). Using its own MiXCR run on the RT-PCR reads, TCRdb lists one record per CDR3 protein. The table has about 650,000 distinct CDR3 sequences, approximately 15% seen once. This clonotype was seen a few times. Antigen unknown. The TCR sequence derives from a man between 45 and 60 years old who received an inactivated influenza vaccine. Sequenced material: PBMCs from blood, taken less than 15 days before vaccination. This chain connects TRBV20-1 to TRBJ2-3; no clear D. The CDR3 nucleotides read TGCAGTGCCAAAAACCCGCGCTTCACAGATACGCAGTATTTT. This sequence encodes CSAKNPRFTDTQYF.